This TCR beta chain stems from a study of cytomegalovirus exposure and HLA in healthy donors. Trimming removed 6 bases from V and 5 bases from J; junction bases left unmatched: 5. Germline V gene sequence: CDR1 MNHEY, CDR2 SVGAGI. This CDR3 is built from 13 residues. PCR amplification relied on 60 Vbeta primers (plus 13 Jbeta primers). Method: immunoSEQ multiplex PCR; TCRdb's copy keeps in-frame clones and lacks some. The sample lists fewer than 250,000 clones, approximately 78% seen once, with 3.5% to 4% in the top ten. Sequenced material: PBMCs. The rearrangement joins TRBV6-5 to TRBJ2-3, with TRBD2 matching 7 bases. The receptor's source is a male donor in good health and CMV-seronegative. CDR3 sequence reads: CASSLADQDTQYF. The CDR3 region has the DNA TGTGCCAGCAGCCTAGCGGATCAAGATACGCAGTATTTT.